The rows below give T cell receptor beta chains drawn from one sample of a study of naive and memory T cell subsets. TCRdb passed the UMI-ligation and nested PCR reads through MiXCR, listing each CDR3 protein once. The sample includes more than 120,000 distinct CDR3 sequences, about 20% of them seen just once. Material for sequencing was naive CD8+ T cells from blood. The receptors were gathered from a human donor in good health. Both conserved end residues are part of each CDR3. A D gene is named only where the DNA matches it firmly. Part of the rows lack a size; the others show once, few, many or a class for expanded clones.

>.|TRBJ1-1|.|TRBV4-1
CAGSQGRGTEAFF
TGCGCCGGCAGCCAGGGAAGAGGCACTGAAGCTTTCTTT
>TRBD2|TRBJ2-7|.|TRBV6-5
CASSYSGLGSGEQYF
TGTGCCAGCAGTTATAGCGGGCTGGGGTCGGGGGAGCAGTACTTC
>TRBD2|TRBJ2-1|few|TRBV28
CASSFQLQTSGSGDEQFF
TGTGCCAGCAGTTTCCAACTCCAGACTAGCGGGAGTGGCGATGAGCAGTTCTTC
>.|TRBJ2-1|few|TRBV29-1
CSVDSEEPSYNEQFF
TGCAGCGTTGACTCGGAAGAACCCTCCTACAATGAGCAGTTCTTC
>TRBD2|TRBJ2-1|.|TRBV6-2/TRBV6-3
CASSKGLAGGDEQFF
TGTGCCAGCAGTAAGGGACTAGCGGGAGGGGATGAGCAGTTCTTC
>.|TRBJ2-7|few|TRBV5-8
CASRALGTSYEQYF
TGTGCCAGCAGAGCCCTCGGGACCTCCTACGAGCAGTACTTC
>.|TRBJ2-1|.|TRBV28
CASSFRGLSEQFF
TGTGCCAGCAGTTTCAGAGGGCTGAGTGAGCAGTTCTTC
>.|TRBJ2-1|few|TRBV6-2/TRBV6-3
CASRVQSSYNEQFF
TGTGCCAGCAGGGTGCAGAGCTCCTACAATGAGCAGTTCTTC
>TRBD1|TRBJ2-1|.|TRBV7-9
CASSLDRDRSSYNEQFF
TGTGCCAGCAGCTTAGATAGGGACAGGAGCTCCTACAATGAGCAGTTCTTC
>.|TRBJ2-1|few|TRBV13
CASNSREGRHDEQFF
TGTGCCAGCAACTCCCGGGAAGGGCGGCACGATGAGCAGTTCTTC
>TRBD1|TRBJ1-1|few|TRBV11-2
CASSFGLQGAVDTEAFF
TGTGCCAGCAGCTTCGGATTACAGGGGGCGGTGGACACTGAAGCTTTCTTT
>.|TRBJ1-1|.|TRBV15
CATSRPRGLLNTEAFF
TGTGCCACCAGCAGACCTAGGGGCCTATTAAACACTGAAGCTTTCTTT